The rows below give T cell receptor beta chains drawn from one sample of a study of PD-L1 blockade in urothelial cancer. Some clones are missing from TCRdb's copy, which holds only in-frame ones; the method was immunoSEQ multiplex PCR. The sample consists of tens of thousands of clones, 82% of them appearing once. This material consisted of PBMCs, taken around atezolizumab (anti-PD-L1) treatment. These receptors came from a man in his fifties with urothelial cancer. Each CDR3 is given with its conserved first and last residue. Fields, in order: V gene, J gene, clone size, D gene, CDR3 DNA, CDR3 protein. D genes are given only for firm matches. Size is omitted from some rows. Given values are once, few, many or a class for expanded clones.

TRBV29-1	TRBJ2-3	.	.	TGCAGCGTTGAAATTAGAGGGTTAAATACGCAGTATTTT	CSVEIRGLNTQYF
TRBV19	TRBJ2-1	.	TRBD2	TGTGCCACCAGGACTAGCGGGAGTAGTTATGAGCAGTTCTTC	CATRTSGSSYEQFF
TRBV6-4	TRBJ1-5	.	TRBD1	TGTGCCAGCAGTGAGGGACAGAATCAGCCCCAGCATTTT	CASSEGQNQPQHF
TRBV7-3	TRBJ2-1	.	TRBD2	TGTGCCAGCAGCTTTGGTCGAGGGACTATAGCGGGGGTCTACAATGAGCAGTTCTTC	CASSFGRGTIAGVYNEQFF
TRBV5-1	TRBJ2-7	.	.	TGCGCCAGCAGCCAGCCTCGCGGGGAAGGACTACTACGCGAGCAGTACTTC	CASSQPRGEGLLREQYF
TRBV19	TRBJ2-1	.	TRBD2	TGTGCCAGTAGTATGTGGACTAGCGGCTACAATGAGCAGTTCTTC	CASSMWTSGYNEQFF
TRBV2	TRBJ1-3	.	TRBD1	TGTGCCAGCAGTTTGGGACAGCTCTCTGGAAACACCATATATTTT	CASSLGQLSGNTIYF
TRBV6-5	TRBJ1-2	.	.	TGTGCCAGCAAGGCGGCGGGAGGCTACACCTTC	CASKAAGGYTF
TRBV6-1	TRBJ2-7	.	TRBD2	TGTGCCAGCATCCCCGGGACTACGAGCTCCTACGAGCAGTACTTC	CASIPGTTSSYEQYF
TRBV28	TRBJ1-1	.	.	TGTGCCAGCAGTTTCCAGGGGACTGAAGCTTTCTTT	CASSFQGTEAFF
TRBV6-5	TRBJ1-1	.	.	TGTGCCAGCAGACTCCAGGTGAACACTGAAGCTTTCTTT	CASRLQVNTEAFF
TRBV4-1	TRBJ1-1	.	.	TGCGCCAGCAGCCAAGACGGGGCAGGGAGGGCTGAAGCTTTCTTT	CASSQDGAGRAEAFF
TRBV5-1	TRBJ2-1	.	TRBD2	TGCGCCAGCAGCTTGGGGACTAGCGGGGCTTACAATGAGCAGTTCTTC	CASSLGTSGAYNEQFF
TRBV5-8	TRBJ1-5	.	.	TGTGCCAGCAGCTCCCGCGAGCGAGGAGGCTATCAGCCCCAGCATTTT	CASSSRERGGYQPQHF
TRBV28	TRBJ2-3	.	TRBD2	TGTGCCAGCAGTACGATGGGGCGGGGGGGCACAGATACGCAGTATTTT	CASSTMGRGGTDTQYF
TRBV4-1	TRBJ1-1	few	TRBD1	TGCGCCAGCAGCCAAGGGACAGGGGGCCAGGGAGGGAACACTGAAGCTTTCTTT	CASSQGTGGQGGNTEAFF
TRBV6-1	TRBJ2-5	.	TRBD1	TGTGCCAGCAGTTCGGGGACAGGGTCGGGGGAGACCCAGTACTTC	CASSSGTGSGETQYF
TRBV10-2	TRBJ1-5	once	TRBD1	TGCGCCAGCAGGGGGGCGACAGGGGCCGACTACAATCAGCCCCAGCATTTT	CASRGATGADYNQPQHF
TRBV11-2	TRBJ1-1	once	.	TGTGCCAGCAGCTTAGGTGGCGTGGGGGCGCACACTGAAGCTTTCTTT	CASSLGGVGAHTEAFF
TRBV4-1	TRBJ1-3	.	.	TGCGCCAGCAGCCAGTCAGGGGCATCTGGAAACACCATATATTTT	CASSQSGASGNTIYF
TRBV7-8	TRBJ2-3	.	TRBD2	TGTGCCAGCAGCTTAGCAACTAGCGGGAGAGGTAATACGCAGTATTTT	CASSLATSGRGNTQYF
TRBV19	TRBJ1-1	.	.	TGTGCCAGTAGTACAGGGTCAGACACTGAAGCTTTCTTT	CASSTGSDTEAFF
TRBV7-3	TRBJ2-1	.	TRBD2	TGTGCCAGCAGCTTACAAGCGGGAGGGAACAATGAGCAGTTCTTC	CASSLQAGGNNEQFF
TRBV5-1	TRBJ2-1	.	TRBD2	TGCGCCAGCAGCTTGCGAGCGGGGGGGTGGGCCAATGAGCAGTTCTTC	CASSLRAGGWANEQFF
TRBV5-1	TRBJ2-5	.	.	TGCGCCAGCAGCCCCCGCGGATTTGGAGACCAAGAGACCCAGTACTTC	CASSPRGFGDQETQYF
TRBV19	TRBJ1-5	once	.	TGTGCCAGTAGTCGCGACTCGGTGGGCAATCAGCCCCAGCATTTT	CASSRDSVGNQPQHF